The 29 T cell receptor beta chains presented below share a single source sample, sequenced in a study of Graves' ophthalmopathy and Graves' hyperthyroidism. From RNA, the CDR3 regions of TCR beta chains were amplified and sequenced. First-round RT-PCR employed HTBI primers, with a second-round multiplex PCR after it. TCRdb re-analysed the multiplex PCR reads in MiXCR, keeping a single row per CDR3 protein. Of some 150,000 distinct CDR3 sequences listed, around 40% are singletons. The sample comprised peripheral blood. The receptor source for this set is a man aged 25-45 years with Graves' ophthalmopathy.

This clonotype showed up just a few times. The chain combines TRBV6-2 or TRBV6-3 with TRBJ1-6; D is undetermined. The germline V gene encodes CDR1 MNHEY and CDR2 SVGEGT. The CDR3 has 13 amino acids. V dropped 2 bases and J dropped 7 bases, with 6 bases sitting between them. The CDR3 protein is CASSYEANSPLHF. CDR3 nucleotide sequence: TGTGCCAGCAGTTACGAAGCGAATTCACCCCTCCACTTT.

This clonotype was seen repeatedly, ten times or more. The CDR3 DNA follows: TGTGCCAGCAGTGGAGACAGGAACACCGGGGAGCTGTTTTTT. Protein sequence: CASSGDRNTGELFF. The chain combines TRBV6-1 with TRBJ2-2, with TRBD1 as a possible D gene (5 bases). This CDR3 is 14 amino acids long. Germline CDR1 is MNHNS and CDR2 is SASEGT. Trimming pared 4 bases from V and 1 base from J, leaving 7 bases between.

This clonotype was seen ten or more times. DNA for the CDR3: TGTGCCAGCAGTTACAGACCGGAAATGAACACTGAAGCTTTCTTT. Its protein is CASSYRPEMNTEAFF. The V and J genes are TRBV6-2 or TRBV6-3 and TRBJ1-1; no clear D. The V gene's germline CDR1 is MNHEY and CDR2 SVGEGT. Trimming took 2 bases from V and 0 from J, leaving 10 bases between them. The length of the CDR3 is 15 residues.

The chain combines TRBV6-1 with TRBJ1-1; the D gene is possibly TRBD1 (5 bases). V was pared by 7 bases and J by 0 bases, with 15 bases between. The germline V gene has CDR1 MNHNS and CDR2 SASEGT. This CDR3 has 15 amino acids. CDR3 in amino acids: CASTLSQGLNTEAFF. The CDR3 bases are TGTGCCAGCACCCTAAGTCAGGGTCTGAACACTGAAGCTTTCTTT.

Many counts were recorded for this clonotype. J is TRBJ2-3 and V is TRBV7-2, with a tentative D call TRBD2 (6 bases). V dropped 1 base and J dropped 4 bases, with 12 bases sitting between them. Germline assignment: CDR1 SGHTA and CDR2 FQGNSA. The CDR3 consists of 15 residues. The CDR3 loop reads CASSLGGALPDTQYF. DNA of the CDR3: TGTGCCAGCAGCTTAGGCGGGGCCCTCCCAGATACGCAGTATTTT.

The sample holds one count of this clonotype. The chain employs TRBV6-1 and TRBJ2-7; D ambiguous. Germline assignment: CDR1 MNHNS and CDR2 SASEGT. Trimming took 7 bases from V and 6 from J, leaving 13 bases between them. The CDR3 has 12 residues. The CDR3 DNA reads TGTGCCAGCACCCTCGACCGTCGCGAGCAGTACTTC. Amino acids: CASTLDRREQYF.

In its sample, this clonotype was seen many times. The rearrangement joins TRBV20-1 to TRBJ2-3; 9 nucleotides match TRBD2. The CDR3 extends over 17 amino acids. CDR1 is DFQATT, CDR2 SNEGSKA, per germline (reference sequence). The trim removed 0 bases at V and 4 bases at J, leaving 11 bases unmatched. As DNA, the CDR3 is TGCAGTGCTAGAGATCAGGGTAGCGGGAGTTTTGCAGATACGCAGTATTTT. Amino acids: CSARDQGSGSFADTQYF.

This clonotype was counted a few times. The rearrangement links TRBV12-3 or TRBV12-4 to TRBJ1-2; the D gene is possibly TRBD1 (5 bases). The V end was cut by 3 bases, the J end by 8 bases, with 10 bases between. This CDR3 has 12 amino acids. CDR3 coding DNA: TGTGCCAGCAGTTTGGCCGGGGCCGGCTACACCTTC. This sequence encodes CASSLAGAGYTF.

The DNA for the CDR3 is TGTGCCAGCAGCTTAAGTTCCACCGGGGAGCTGTTTTTT. This translates into CASSLSSTGELFF. The rearrangement uses TRBV7-2 and TRBJ2-2; D not certain. The CDR3 totals 13 residues. Trimming cost V 2 bases and J 4 bases, with 5 bases left between them. Germline V gene data show CDR1 as SGHTA and CDR2 as FQGNSA.

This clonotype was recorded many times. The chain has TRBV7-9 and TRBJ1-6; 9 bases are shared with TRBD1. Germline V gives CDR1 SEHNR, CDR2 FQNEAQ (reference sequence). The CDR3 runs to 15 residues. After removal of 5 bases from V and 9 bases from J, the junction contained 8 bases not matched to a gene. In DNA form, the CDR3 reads TGTGCCAGCAGCCCGGACAGGGGACGTGGTTCACCCCTCCACTTT. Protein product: CASSPDRGRGSPLHF.

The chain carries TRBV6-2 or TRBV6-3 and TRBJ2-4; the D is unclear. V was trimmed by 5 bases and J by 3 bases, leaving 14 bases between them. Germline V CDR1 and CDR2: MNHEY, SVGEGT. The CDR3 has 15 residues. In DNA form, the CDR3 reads TGTGCCAGCAGTCCACTTCAATATGGCAAAAACATTCAGTACTTC. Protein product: CASSPLQYGKNIQYF.

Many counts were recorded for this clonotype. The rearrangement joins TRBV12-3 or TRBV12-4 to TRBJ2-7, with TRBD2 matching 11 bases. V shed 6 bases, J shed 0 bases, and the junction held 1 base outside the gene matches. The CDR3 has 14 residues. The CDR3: CASRLAGDSYEQYF. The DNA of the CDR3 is TGTGCCAGCAGACTAGCGGGGGACTCCTACGAGCAGTACTTC.

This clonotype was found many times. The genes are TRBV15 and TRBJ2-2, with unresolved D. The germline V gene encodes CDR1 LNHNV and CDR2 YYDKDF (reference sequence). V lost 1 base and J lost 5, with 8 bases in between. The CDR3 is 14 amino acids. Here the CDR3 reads CATSRASETGELFF. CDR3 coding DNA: TGTGCCACCAGCAGAGCTTCAGAGACCGGGGAGCTGTTTTTT.

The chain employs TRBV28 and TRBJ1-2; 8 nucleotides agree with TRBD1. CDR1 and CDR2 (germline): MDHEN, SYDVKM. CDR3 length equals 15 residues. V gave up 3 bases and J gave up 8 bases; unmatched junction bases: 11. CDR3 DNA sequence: TGTGCCAGCAGTTTGGATGCCAGGGGGCGAACGGGCTACACCTTC. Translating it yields CASSLDARGRTGYTF.

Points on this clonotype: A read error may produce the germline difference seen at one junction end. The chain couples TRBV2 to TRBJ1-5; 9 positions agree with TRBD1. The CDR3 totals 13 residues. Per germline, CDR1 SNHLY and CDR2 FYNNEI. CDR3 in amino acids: CAVHRTGDQPQHF. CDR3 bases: TGTGCCGTTCACCGGACAGGGGATCAGCCCCAGCACTTT.

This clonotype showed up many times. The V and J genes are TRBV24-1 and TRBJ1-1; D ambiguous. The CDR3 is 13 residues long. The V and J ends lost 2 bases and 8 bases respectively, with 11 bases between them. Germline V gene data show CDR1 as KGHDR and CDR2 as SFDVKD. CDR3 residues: CATSDSETAEAFF. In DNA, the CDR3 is TGTGCCACCAGTGATTCAGAGACGGCCGAAGCTTTCTTT.

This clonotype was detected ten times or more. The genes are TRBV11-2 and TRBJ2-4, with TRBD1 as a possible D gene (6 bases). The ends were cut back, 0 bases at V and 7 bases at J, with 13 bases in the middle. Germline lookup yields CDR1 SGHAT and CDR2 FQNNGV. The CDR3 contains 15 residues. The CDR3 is CASSLESRGRNIQYF. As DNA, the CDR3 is TGTGCCAGCAGCTTAGAATCCAGGGGTCGTAACATTCAGTACTTC. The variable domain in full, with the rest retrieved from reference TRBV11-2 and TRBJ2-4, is EAGVAQSPRYKIIEKRQSVAFWCNPISGHATLYWYQQILGQGPKLLIQFQNNGVVDDSQLPKDRFSAERLKGVDSTLKIQPAKLEDSAVYLCASSLESRGRNIQYFGAGTRLSVL.

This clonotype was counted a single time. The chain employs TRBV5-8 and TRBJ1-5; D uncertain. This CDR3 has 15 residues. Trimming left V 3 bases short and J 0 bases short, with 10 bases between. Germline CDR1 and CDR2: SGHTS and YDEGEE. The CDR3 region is CASSSGPHSNQPQHF. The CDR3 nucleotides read TGTGCCAGCAGCTCTGGGCCCCATAGCAATCAGCCCCAGCATTTT.

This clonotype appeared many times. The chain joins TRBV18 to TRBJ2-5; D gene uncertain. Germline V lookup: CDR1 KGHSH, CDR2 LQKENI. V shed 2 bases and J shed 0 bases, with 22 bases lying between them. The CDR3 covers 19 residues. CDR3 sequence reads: CASSPGLRTTVGYQETQYF. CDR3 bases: TGTGCCAGCTCACCAGGGCTCAGAACTACCGTCGGGTACCAAGAGACCCAGTACTTC.

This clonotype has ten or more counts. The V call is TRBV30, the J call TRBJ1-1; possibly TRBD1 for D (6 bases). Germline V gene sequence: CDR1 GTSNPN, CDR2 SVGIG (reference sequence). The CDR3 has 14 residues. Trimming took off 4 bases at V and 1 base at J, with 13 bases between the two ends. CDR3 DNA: TGTGCCTGGAAAACAGGGATTGGGAACACTGAAGCTTTCTTT. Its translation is CAWKTGIGNTEAFF.

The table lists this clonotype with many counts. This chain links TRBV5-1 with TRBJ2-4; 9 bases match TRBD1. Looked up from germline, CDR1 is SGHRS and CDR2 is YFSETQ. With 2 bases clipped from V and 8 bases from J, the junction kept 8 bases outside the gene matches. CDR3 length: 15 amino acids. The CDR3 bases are TGCGCCAGCAGCTTCGACAGGGGGGACGGGGACATTCAGTACTTC. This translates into CASSFDRGDGDIQYF.

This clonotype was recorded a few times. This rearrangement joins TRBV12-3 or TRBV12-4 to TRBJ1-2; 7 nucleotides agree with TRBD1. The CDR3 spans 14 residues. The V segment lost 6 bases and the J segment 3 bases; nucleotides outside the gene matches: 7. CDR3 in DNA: TGTGCCAGCAGCCTCGGACAGGTGGACTATGGCTACACCTTC. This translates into CASSLGQVDYGYTF.

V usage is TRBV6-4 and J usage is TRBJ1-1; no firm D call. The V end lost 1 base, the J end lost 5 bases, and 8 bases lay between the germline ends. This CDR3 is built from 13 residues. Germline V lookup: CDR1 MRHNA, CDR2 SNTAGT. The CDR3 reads CASSDWEGTEAFF. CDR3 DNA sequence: TGTGCCAGCAGTGACTGGGAAGGGACTGAAGCTTTCTTT.

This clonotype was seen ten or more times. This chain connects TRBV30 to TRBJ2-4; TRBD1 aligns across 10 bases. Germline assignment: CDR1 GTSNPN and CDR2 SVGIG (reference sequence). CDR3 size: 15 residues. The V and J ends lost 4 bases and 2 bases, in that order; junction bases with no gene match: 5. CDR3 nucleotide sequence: TGTGCCTGGAACGGACAGGGGGTGTCCAAAAACATTCAGTACTTC. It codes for CAWNGQGVSKNIQYF.

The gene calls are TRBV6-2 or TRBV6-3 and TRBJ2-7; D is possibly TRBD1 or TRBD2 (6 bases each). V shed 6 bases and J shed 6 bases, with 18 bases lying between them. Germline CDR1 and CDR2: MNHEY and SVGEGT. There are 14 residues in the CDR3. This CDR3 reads CASRDGGRRGEQYF. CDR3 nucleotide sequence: TGTGCCAGCAGGGATGGGGGGCGTCGTGGCGAGCAGTACTTC.

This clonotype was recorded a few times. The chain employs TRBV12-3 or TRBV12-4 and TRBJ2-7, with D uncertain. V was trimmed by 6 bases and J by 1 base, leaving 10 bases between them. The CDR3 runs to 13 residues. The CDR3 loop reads CASSSTVSYEQYF. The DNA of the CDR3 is TGTGCCAGCAGCTCCACAGTATCCTACGAGCAGTACTTC.

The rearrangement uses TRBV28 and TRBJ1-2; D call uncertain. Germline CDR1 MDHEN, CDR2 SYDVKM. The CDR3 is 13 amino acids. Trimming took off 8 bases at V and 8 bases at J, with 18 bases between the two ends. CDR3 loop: CASHPVRVGGYTF. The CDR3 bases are TGTGCCAGCCATCCCGTGCGGGTCGGGGGCTACACCTTC.

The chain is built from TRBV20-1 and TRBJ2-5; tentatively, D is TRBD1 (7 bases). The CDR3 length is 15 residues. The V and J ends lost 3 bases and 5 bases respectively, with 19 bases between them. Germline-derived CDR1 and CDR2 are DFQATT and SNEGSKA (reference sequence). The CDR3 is CSASPRQGGVETQYF. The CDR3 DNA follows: TGCAGTGCTAGTCCCAGACAGGGAGGAGTCGAGACCCAGTACTTC.

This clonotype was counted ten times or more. CDR3 residues: CATSDYTGGWNTGELFF. CDR3 bases: TGTGCCACCAGTGACTACACAGGGGGCTGGAACACCGGGGAGCTGTTTTTT. V gene TRBV24-1 combines with J gene TRBJ2-2, with 9 bases matching TRBD1. Germline CDR1 reads KGHDR; CDR2 reads SFDVKD. This CDR3 has 17 residues. V lost 4 bases to trimming and J lost 1 base; unmatched junction nucleotides: 6.